This TCR beta chain was obtained from a study of shared clonotypes between healthy human individuals. Study background: For every donor, three CD4 naive, three CD4 memory, two CD8 naive and one CD8 memory plates were used. Overall study results and limits: Roughly 5% of naive CD4 clonotypes were shared across several donors.

Trimming took 3 bases from V and 3 from J; bases not matched to a gene: 2. The germline gives CDR1 MGHRA, CDR2 YSYEKL. The CDR3 has 15 residues. On this clone: The antigen is undetermined.

An even split of each subset's genomic DNA across several immunoSEQ plates was performed. The sorted-subset replicate PCRs were given 200 ng DNA, which is tens of thousands of T cell genomes. Profiled with immunoSEQ multiplex PCR; TCRdb holds only in-frame clones, not every one. The sample comprises over a million clones, about 75% of which are singletons, and roughly 1.4% rests with the top ten. The clonotype originates from a man younger than 30 in good health. Sequencing input: memory CD4+ T cells sorted from blood. Subset defined: CD45RA-negative fraction. This rearrangement joins TRBV4-1 to TRBJ1-5, with 10 bases identical to TRBD1. This CDR3 is CASSQGTGDNQPQHF. CDR3 DNA sequence: TGCGCCAGCAGCCAGGGGACAGGGGACAATCAGCCCCAGCATTTT.